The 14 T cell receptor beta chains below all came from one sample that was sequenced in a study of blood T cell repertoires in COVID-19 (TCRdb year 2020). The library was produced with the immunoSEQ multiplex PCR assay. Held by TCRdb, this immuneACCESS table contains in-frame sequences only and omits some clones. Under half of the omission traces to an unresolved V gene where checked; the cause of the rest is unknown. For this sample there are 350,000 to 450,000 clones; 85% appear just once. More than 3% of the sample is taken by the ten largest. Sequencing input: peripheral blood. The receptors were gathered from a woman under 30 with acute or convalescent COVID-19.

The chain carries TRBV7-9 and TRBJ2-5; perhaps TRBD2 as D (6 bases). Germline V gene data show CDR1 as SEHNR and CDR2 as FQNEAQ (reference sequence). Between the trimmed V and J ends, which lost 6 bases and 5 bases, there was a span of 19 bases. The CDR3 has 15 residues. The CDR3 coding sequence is TGTGCCAGCAGAACTGAGCGGGTCCGGGGGGAGACCCAGTACTTC. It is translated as CASRTERVRGETQYF.

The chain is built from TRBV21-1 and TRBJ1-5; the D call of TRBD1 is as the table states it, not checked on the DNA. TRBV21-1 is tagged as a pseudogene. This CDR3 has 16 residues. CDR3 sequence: CASNQNRGLCNQPQHF. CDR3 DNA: TGTGCCAGCAACCAAAACAGGGGGCTTTGCAATCAGCCCCAGCATTTT.

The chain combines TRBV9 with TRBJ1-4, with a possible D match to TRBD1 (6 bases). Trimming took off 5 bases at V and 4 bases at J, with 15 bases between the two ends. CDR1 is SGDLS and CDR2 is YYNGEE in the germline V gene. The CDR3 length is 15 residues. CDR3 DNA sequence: TGTGCCAGCAGTGCGGATCCCAGGGGTAATGAAAAACTGTTTTTT. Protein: CASSADPRGNEKLFF.

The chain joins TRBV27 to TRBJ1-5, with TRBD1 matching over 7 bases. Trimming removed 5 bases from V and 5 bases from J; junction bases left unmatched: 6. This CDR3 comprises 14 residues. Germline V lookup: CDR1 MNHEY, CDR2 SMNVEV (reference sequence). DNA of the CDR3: TGTGCCAGCAGTCTCCGCAGGGGGGATCAGCCCCAGCATTTT. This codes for CASSLRRGDQPQHF.

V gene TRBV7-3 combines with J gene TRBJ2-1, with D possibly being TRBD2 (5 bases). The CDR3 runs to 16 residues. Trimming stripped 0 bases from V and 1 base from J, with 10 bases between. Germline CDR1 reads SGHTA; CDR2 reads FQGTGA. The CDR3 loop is CASSLTAGDSYNEQFF. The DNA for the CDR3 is TGTGCCAGCAGCTTAACGGCGGGTGATTCCTACAATGAGCAGTTCTTC. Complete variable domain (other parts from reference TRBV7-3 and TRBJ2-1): GAGVSQTPSNKVTEKGKYVELRCDPISGHTALYWYRQSLGQGPEFLIYFQGTGAADDSGLPNDRFFAVRPEGSVSTLKIQRTERGDSAVYLCASSLTAGDSYNEQFFGPGTRLTVL.

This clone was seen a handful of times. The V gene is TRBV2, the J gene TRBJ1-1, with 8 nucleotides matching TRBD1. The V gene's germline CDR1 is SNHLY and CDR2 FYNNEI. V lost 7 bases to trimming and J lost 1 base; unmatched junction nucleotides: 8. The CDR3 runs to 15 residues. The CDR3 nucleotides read TGTGCCAGCACCCCTAGGGGGACAGGGAACACTGAAGCTTTCTTT. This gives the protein CASTPRGTGNTEAFF.

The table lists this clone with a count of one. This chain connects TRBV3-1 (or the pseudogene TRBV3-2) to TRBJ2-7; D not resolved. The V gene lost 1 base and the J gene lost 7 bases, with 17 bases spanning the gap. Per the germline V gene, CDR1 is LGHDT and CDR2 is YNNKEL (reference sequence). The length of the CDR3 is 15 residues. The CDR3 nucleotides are TGTGCCAGCAGCCAAGGATCGTTGCCGACTGGGGAGCAGTACTTC. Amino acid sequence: CASSQGSLPTGEQYF.

The CDR3 bases are TGTGCCAGCAGTTTACAGGTGAACACTGAAGCTTTCTTT. Translating it yields CASSLQVNTEAFF. V and J are TRBV28 and TRBJ1-1; D gene unclear. This CDR3 is built from 13 residues. CDR1 MDHEN and CDR2 SYDVKM come from the germline V gene. V lost 2 bases and J 0 bases, leaving 4 bases between the germline ends.

The CDR3 coding sequence is TGTGCCAGTCACGTTGGGACAGGGGAGGCCGGGGAGCTGTTTTTT. Its translation: CASHVGTGEAGELFF. This chain uses TRBV19 with TRBJ2-2; 10 bases are shared with TRBD1. The V gene's germline CDR1 is LNHDA and CDR2 SQIVND (reference sequence). The CDR3 length is 15 residues. With V trimmed by 8 bases and J by 6 bases, 9 bases remained unmatched.

The CDR3 DNA reads as TGTGCCAGCAGAAGGGAGGGCCCGACAGATACGCAGTATTTT. It codes for CASRREGPTDTQYF. V is TRBV3-1 (or the pseudogene TRBV3-2) and J is TRBJ2-3; TRBD2 aligns across 7 bases. Germline CDR1 LGHDT, CDR2 YNNKEL (reference sequence). This CDR3 is 14 amino acids long. V shed 6 bases and J 3 bases; nucleotides not matched to a gene: 6.

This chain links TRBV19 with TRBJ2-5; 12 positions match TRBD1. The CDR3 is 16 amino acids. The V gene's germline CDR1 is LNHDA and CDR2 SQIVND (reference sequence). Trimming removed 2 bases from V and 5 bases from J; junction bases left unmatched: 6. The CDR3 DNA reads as TGTGCCAGTAGTATAAGGGGGACAGGGGGCACGGAGACCCAGTACTTC. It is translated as CASSIRGTGGTETQYF.

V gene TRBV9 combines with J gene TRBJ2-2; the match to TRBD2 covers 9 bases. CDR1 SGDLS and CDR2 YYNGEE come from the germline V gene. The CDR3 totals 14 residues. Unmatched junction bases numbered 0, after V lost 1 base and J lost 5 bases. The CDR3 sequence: CASSVLAGTGELFF. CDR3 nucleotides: TGTGCCAGCAGCGTACTAGCGGGAACCGGGGAGCTGTTTTTT.

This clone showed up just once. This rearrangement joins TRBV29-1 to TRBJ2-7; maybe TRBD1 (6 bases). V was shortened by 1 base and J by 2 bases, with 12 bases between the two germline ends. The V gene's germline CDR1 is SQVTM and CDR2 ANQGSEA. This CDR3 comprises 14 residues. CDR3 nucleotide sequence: TGCAGCGTTGAAGTGAGGGGGACCCCCTACGAGCAGTACTTC. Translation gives CSVEVRGTPYEQYF.

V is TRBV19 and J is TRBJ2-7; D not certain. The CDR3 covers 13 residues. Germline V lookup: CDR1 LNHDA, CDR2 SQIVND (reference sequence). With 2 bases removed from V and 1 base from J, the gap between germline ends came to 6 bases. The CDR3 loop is CASSISQSYEQYF. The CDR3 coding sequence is TGTGCCAGTAGTATATCACAGTCCTACGAGCAGTACTTC.